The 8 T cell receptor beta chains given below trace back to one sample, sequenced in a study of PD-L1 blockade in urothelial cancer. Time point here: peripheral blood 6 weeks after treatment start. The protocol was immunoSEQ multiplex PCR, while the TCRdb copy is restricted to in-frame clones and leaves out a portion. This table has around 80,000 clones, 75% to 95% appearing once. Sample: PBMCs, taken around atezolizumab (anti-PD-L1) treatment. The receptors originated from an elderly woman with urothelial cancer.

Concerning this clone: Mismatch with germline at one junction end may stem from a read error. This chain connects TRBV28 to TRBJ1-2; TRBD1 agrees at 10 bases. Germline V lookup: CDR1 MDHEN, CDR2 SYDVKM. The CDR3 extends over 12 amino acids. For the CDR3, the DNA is TGTGCCAGCAATACTCCGACAGGGGGCAGTGACTTC. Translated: CASNTPTGGSDF.

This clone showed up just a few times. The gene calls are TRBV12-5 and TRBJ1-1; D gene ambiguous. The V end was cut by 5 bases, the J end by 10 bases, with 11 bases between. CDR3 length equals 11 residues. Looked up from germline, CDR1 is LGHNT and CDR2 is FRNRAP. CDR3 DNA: TGTGCTAGTGGTGCCGAGTCTGGAGCTTTCTTT. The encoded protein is CASGAESGAFF.

The CDR3 DNA is TGTGCCAGTACCGGGACAGGATCCTACAATGAGCAGTTCTTC. Its translation: CASTGTGSYNEQFF. The gene calls are TRBV19 and TRBJ2-1, with 8 bases fitting TRBD1. This CDR3 region has 14 residues. Germline lookup yields CDR1 LNHDA and CDR2 SQIVND (reference sequence). Germline trimming cut 7 bases from V and 1 base from J; bases unmatched to any gene: 3. Variable domain in full (rest from reference TRBV19 and TRBJ2-1): DGGITQSPKYLFRKEGQNVTLSCEQNLNHDAMYWYRQDPGQGLRLIYYSQIVNDFQKGDIAEGYSVSREKKESFPLTVTSAQKNPTAFYLCASTGTGSYNEQFFGPGTRLTVL.

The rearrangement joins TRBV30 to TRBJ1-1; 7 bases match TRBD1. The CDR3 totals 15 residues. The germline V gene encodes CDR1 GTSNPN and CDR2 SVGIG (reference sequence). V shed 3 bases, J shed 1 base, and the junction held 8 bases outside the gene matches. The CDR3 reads CAWRGVGGANTEAFF. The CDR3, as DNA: TGTGCCTGGAGGGGGGTAGGGGGCGCGAACACTGAAGCTTTCTTT.

The CDR3 spells CAISSEGTDTEAFF. The CDR3 DNA reads as TGTGCCATCAGCTCGGAGGGGACTGACACTGAAGCTTTCTTT. The chain carries TRBV10-3 and TRBJ1-1; possibly TRBD1 for D (5 bases). Looked up from germline, CDR1 is ENHRY and CDR2 is SYGVKD. Deletions cut 6 bases from V and 3 bases from J, with 14 bases between. This CDR3 has 14 amino acids.

CDR3 DNA: TGTGCCAGCAGCACCGGACTAGTGGCGGGAGTCCGTGAGCAGTTCTTC. It yields the protein CASSTGLVAGVREQFF. The chain recombines TRBV5-4 with TRBJ2-1; the match to TRBD2 covers 7 bases. V was pared by 4 bases and J by 9 bases, with 16 bases of the junction left unmatched. The germline gives CDR1 SGHNT, CDR2 YYREEE (reference sequence). This CDR3 contains 16 residues. The full variable domain, in which reference TRBV5-4 and TRBJ2-1 provide the parts outside the CDR3, is ETGVTQSPTHLIKTRGQQVTLRCSSQSGHNTVSWYQQALGQGPQFIFQYYREEENGRGNFPPRFSGLQFPNYSSELNVNALELDDSALYLCASSTGLVAGVREQFFGPGTRLTVL.

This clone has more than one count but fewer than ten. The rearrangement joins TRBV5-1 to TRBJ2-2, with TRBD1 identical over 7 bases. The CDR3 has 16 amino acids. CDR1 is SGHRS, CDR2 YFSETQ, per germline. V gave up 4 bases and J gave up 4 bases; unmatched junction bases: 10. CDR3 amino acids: CASSPQGFVVTGELFF. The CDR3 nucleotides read TGCGCCAGCAGCCCACAGGGGTTTGTGGTCACCGGGGAGCTGTTTTTT.

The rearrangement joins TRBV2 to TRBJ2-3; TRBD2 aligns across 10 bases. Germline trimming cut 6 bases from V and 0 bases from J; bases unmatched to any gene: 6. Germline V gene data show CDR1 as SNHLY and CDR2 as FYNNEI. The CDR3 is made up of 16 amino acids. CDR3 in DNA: TGTGCCAGCAGCCAATCGACTAGCGGGAGCACAGATACGCAGTATTTT. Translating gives CASSQSTSGSTDTQYF.